This note documents a single T cell receptor (beta chain) sequence. A single record per CDR3 protein comes from TCRdb applying MiXCR to the RT-PCR reads. The data hold about 680,000 distinct CDR3 sequences, with more than 13% observed a single time. This CDR3 is built from 13 residues. CDR1 is LNHDA, CDR2 SQIVND, per germline (reference sequence). Between the trimmed V and J ends, which lost 5 bases and 1 base, there was a span of 6 bases. The source of this sequence is a female donor in good health, serving as a healthy control. Sequenced input: memory CD4+ T cells from blood. The chain links TRBV19 to TRBJ1-5, with D possibly TRBD1 on 5 matching bases. CDR3 sequence (DNA): TGTGCCAGTAGTCGACAGAGCAATCAGCCCCAGCATTTT. Residues: CASSRQSNQPQHF.